The entry below describes one TCR beta chain. Other DNA variants within this sample encode the same CDR3. The data originate from a study of blood T cell repertoires in COVID-19. The overall study: Material from acute and convalescent COVID-19 was sourced from the United States, Italy and Spain.

Seattle participants joined during active infection and were tracked over time. Sequenced by immunoSEQ multiplex PCR; TCRdb stores in-frame clones only, minus some. Counted here are about 500,000 clones, around nine tenths occurring once; the ten biggest clones make up roughly 8%. This CDR3 has 14 amino acids. CDR1 is SGHAT, CDR2 FQNNGV, per germline. V gave up 0 bases and J gave up 0 bases, with 4 bases separating them. The source material was peripheral blood. This rearrangement joins TRBV11-2 to TRBJ2-3; no clear D gene. The TCR was taken from a woman in her fifties or sixties with COVID-19, enrolled during active disease. The CDR3 DNA reads TGTGCCAGCAGCTTAGACAGGAGCACAGATACGCAGTATTTT. Translated: CASSLDRSTDTQYF.